These 16 T cell receptor beta chains were all obtained from the same sample, sequenced in a study of shared clonotypes between healthy human individuals. Generated by immunoSEQ multiplex PCR, the TCRdb table keeps only in-frame clones and is missing some. The sample lists hundreds of thousands of clones, around 96% occurring once. CD8 cells regarded as naive lacked CD45RO, were positively chosen for CCR7, and omitted terminally differentiated effector memory CD45RA+ cells. What was sequenced was naive CD8+ T cells sorted from blood. These TCRs come from a man aged 30 to 45 in good health.

In its sample, this clone was seen a few times. The chain is built from TRBV14 and TRBJ2-1, with 10 bases that match TRBD2. The junction had 2 bases not matched to a gene; V was cut back by 6 bases and J by 0 bases. CDR1 is SGHDN, CDR2 FVKESK, per germline. The CDR3 contains 15 residues. CDR3 nucleotides: TGTGCCAGCAGGCCTAGCGGGAGCTCCTACAATGAGCAGTTCTTC. Protein product: CASRPSGSSYNEQFF.

As regards this clone: In the same sample, other DNA sequences code for this CDR3. This chain joins TRBV4-1 and TRBJ2-7; 9 bases match TRBD2. The CDR3 length is 15 residues. V shed 0 bases and J 0 bases; nucleotides not matched to a gene: 0. CDR1 is MGHRA, CDR2 YSYEKL, per germline. CDR3 protein: CASSQDSGSSYEQYF. CDR3 sequence (DNA): TGCGCCAGCAGCCAAGATAGCGGGAGCTCCTACGAGCAGTACTTC.

The CDR3 DNA follows: TGCGCCAGCAGCCAAGACGGGGACTCTAGGTACGAGCAGTACTTC. This sequence encodes CASSQDGDSRYEQYF. This rearrangement joins TRBV4-3 to TRBJ2-7; maybe TRBD2 (6 bases). The CDR3 consists of 15 residues. The germline V and J ends were trimmed by 0 bases and 4 bases, with 13 bases remaining between them. Germline V gives CDR1 LGHNA, CDR2 YSLEER.

The rearrangement uses TRBV5-1 and TRBJ2-1, with 10 bases that match TRBD2. The CDR3 has 15 residues. The V gene's germline CDR1 is SGHRS and CDR2 YFSETQ. The J segment lost 10 bases and the V segment lost 4 bases, leaving 11 bases of the junction unmatched. CDR3 DNA: TGCGCCAGCAGCCCCCTCCAGCGGGAGGGTTGGGAGCAGTTCTTC. Translated, it gives CASSPLQREGWEQFF.

The chain has TRBV7-9 and TRBJ2-1; 8 positions match TRBD2. Trimming removed 4 bases from V and 3 bases from J; junction bases left unmatched: 14. The CDR3 loop spans 18 amino acids. Germline V gene data show CDR1 as SEHNR and CDR2 as FQNEAQ (reference sequence). This chain's CDR3 is CASSSTHPSGWDYNEQFF. In DNA form, the CDR3 reads TGTGCCAGCAGCTCCACCCATCCTAGCGGGTGGGACTACAATGAGCAGTTCTTC.

This clone was recorded only once. V is TRBV9 and J is TRBJ2-3; TRBD2 might be the D (5 bases). Germline loops: CDR1 SGDLS, CDR2 YYNGEE. With 4 bases removed from V and 4 bases from J, the gap between germline ends came to 10 bases. The CDR3 extends over 13 amino acids. The DNA for the CDR3 is TGTGCCAGCAGCCCTAGCCCTGCAGATACGCAGTATTTT. Translating gives CASSPSPADTQYF.

J is TRBJ2-7 and V is TRBV10-3, with D possibly being TRBD2 (6 bases). The CDR3 has 15 amino acids. CDR1 is ENHRY and CDR2 is SYGVKD in the germline V gene. Trimming took 6 bases from V and 4 from J, leaving 19 bases between them. In DNA form, the CDR3 reads TGTGCCATCAGCGTAGCGGAGGCCCCATCTTACGAGCAGTACTTC. Amino acids: CAISVAEAPSYEQYF.

The rearrangement uses TRBV29-1 and TRBJ2-1; 7 positions agree with TRBD1. Trimming removed 5 bases from V and 1 base from J; junction bases left unmatched: 8. This CDR3 comprises 15 residues. Germline assignment: CDR1 SQVTM and CDR2 ANQGSEA. CDR3 loop: CSVSKRGPSYNEQFF. Here the CDR3 DNA reads TGCAGCGTTTCCAAAAGGGGGCCGTCCTACAATGAGCAGTTCTTC.

To note about this clone: Other DNA sequences in the same sample also yield this CDR3. The rearrangement links TRBV29-1 to TRBJ2-3; no firm D call. V was shortened by 4 bases and J by 0 bases, with 8 bases between the two germline ends. Germline V gene sequence: CDR1 SQVTM, CDR2 ANQGSEA. CDR3 length: 13 amino acids. The chain's CDR3 is CSVVRTSTDTQYF. DNA for the CDR3: TGCAGCGTTGTTCGAACTAGCACAGATACGCAGTATTTT.

This clone showed up just once. This chain links TRBV19 with TRBJ1-1, with 7 bases matching TRBD1. The CDR3 consists of 13 residues. Losses at the gene ends were 4 bases for V and 7 bases for J; bases not matched to a gene: 6. CDR1 LNHDA and CDR2 SQIVND come from the germline V gene (reference sequence). Here the CDR3 DNA reads TGTGCCAGTAGTACCTCGCAGGGGGGTGAAGCTTTCTTT. The encoded protein is CASSTSQGGEAFF.

The chain couples TRBV28 to TRBJ2-5; no reliable D call. The CDR3 consists of 15 residues. Per germline, CDR1 MDHEN and CDR2 SYDVKM. V lost 2 bases, J lost 2 bases, and 12 bases lay in between. The CDR3 DNA follows: TGTGCCAGCAGTTTACAAAACAGTATACAAGAGACCCAGTACTTC. Translating gives CASSLQNSIQETQYF.

The V call is TRBV11-2, the J call TRBJ2-7; 8 positions match TRBD2. This CDR3 contains 15 residues. Per germline, CDR1 SGHAT and CDR2 FQNNGV. V lost 1 base, J lost 6 bases, and 8 bases stayed unmatched. CDR3 residues: CASSLGSGTGSEQYF. CDR3 nucleotide sequence: TGTGCCAGCAGCTTAGGTAGCGGGACTGGCTCCGAGCAGTACTTC.

The chain links TRBV7-3 to TRBJ2-1, with a possible D match to TRBD2 (6 bases). Germline-derived CDR1 and CDR2 are SGHTA and FQGTGA. V was clipped by 5 bases and J by 4 bases, with 9 bases between them. This CDR3 has 13 amino acids. As DNA, the CDR3 is TGTGCCAGCAGCACGACTAGTTACAATGAGCAGTTCTTC. Translating it yields CASSTTSYNEQFF.

This rearrangement joins TRBV23-1 to TRBJ2-1; TRBD2 might be the D (6 bases). TRBV23-1 carries the ORF label, with uncertain function. The CDR3 totals 12 residues. The V end was cut by 3 bases, the J end by 7 bases, with 7 bases between. CDR3 region: CASSQEGNEQFF. In DNA, the CDR3 is TGCGCCAGCAGTCAGGAGGGAAATGAGCAGTTCTTC.

The chain uses TRBV2 and TRBJ1-5, with D possibly being TRBD1 (5 bases). V gave up 0 bases and J gave up 8 bases, with 8 bases separating them. This CDR3 contains 13 residues. Germline V gene data show CDR1 as SNHLY and CDR2 as FYNNEI. In DNA form, the CDR3 reads TGTGCCAGCAGTGAAGCAGGGGAAGAGCCCCAGCATTTT. Its translation is CASSEAGEEPQHF.

Notes on this clone: The junction departs from the called germline gene at one end, perhaps through a read error. CDR3 loop: CASNLAAQRKGTDTQYF. CDR3 DNA: TGTGCCAGCAACTTAGCAGCGCAGCGCAAGGGCACAGATACGCAGTATTTT. J is TRBJ2-3 and V is TRBV7-9, with unresolved D. Germline CDR1 and CDR2: SEHNR and FQNEAQ (reference sequence). The CDR3 covers 17 residues.